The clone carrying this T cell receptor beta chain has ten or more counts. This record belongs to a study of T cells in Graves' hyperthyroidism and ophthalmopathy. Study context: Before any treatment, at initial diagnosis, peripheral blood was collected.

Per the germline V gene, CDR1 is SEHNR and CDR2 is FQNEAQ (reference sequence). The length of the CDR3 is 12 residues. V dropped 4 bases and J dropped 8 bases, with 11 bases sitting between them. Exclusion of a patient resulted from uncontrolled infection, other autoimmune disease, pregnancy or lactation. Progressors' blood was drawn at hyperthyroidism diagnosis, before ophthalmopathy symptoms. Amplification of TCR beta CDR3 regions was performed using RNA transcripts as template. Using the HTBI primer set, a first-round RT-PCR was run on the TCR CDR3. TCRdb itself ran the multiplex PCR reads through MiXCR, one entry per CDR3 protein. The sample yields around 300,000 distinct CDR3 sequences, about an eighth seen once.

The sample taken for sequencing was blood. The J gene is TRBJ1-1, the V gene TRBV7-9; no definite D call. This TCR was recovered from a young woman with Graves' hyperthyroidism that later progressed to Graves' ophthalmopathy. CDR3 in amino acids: CASSSSDGEAFF. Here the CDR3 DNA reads TGTGCCAGCAGCTCTTCGGACGGCGAAGCTTTCTTT.